A selection of T cell receptor beta chains follows, all from one sample in a study of T cells after somatic rescue of genetic block. This table comes from immunoSEQ multiplex PCR, and its TCRdb copy is limited to in-frame clones, with some not included. Among about 110,000 clones listed, 90% to 95% were seen once. Specimen: peripheral blood mononuclear cells (PBMCs). These receptor sequences come from a woman between 18 and 30 years old. The CDR3 runs from the conserved cysteine through the conserved F or W. The order of the fields is D gene, J gene, clone size, V gene, CDR3 protein, CDR3 DNA. D genes are given only for firm matches. Clone size is not always given. Where it is, it says once, few, many or a class for expanded clones.

>TRBD1|TRBJ1-1|NA|TRBV11-3
CASSFSGTGGTEAFF
TGTGCCAGCAGCTTCTCCGGGACAGGGGGAACTGAAGCTTTCTTT
>TRBD1|TRBJ2-7|NA|TRBV6-5
CASRNRGLYEQYF
TGTGCCAGCAGGAACAGGGGGCTATACGAGCAGTACTTC
>TRBD2|TRBJ2-5|NA|TRBV7-2
CASSLGPAGGPETQYF
TGTGCCAGCAGCCTAGGGCCAGCGGGGGGGCCGGAGACCCAGTACTTC
>TRBD1|TRBJ1-2|NA|TRBV6-1
CATQGGKGGYTF
TGTGCCACTCAGGGGGGAAAAGGGGGCTACACCTTC
>NA|TRBJ1-5|NA|TRBV19
CASSMGTTGQPQHF
TGTGCCAGTAGTATGGGGACAACGGGTCAGCCCCAGCATTTT
>NA|TRBJ2-5|NA|TRBV18
CASSPAESETQYF
TGTGCCAGCTCACCAGCTGAGAGCGAGACCCAGTACTTC
>NA|TRBJ1-1|NA|TRBV7-3
CASSLGPGRTEAFF
TGTGCCAGCAGCTTAGGGCCTGGGAGGACTGAAGCTTTCTTT
>NA|TRBJ1-4|few|TRBV30
CAWRPPQGLGEKLFF
TGTGCCTGGAGACCCCCGCAGGGGTTGGGCGAAAAACTGTTTTTT
>NA|TRBJ2-7|NA|TRBV9
CASSVAPSYEQYF
TGTGCCAGCAGCGTAGCCCCCTCCTACGAGCAGTACTTC
>TRBD2|TRBJ2-1|NA|TRBV28
CASSHRGGASYNEQFF
TGTGCCAGCAGCCACCGCGGGGGGGCCTCCTACAATGAGCAGTTCTTC
>NA|TRBJ1-1|few|TRBV11-3
CASSPRIEGVTEAFF
TGTGCCAGCAGCCCCCGAATCGAGGGTGTCACTGAAGCTTTCTTT
>TRBD1|TRBJ1-2|NA|TRBV11-2
CASSPGTGGSRYGYTF
TGTGCCAGCAGCCCCGGGACAGGGGGATCTAGATATGGCTACACCTTC
>TRBD2|TRBJ2-2|NA|TRBV5-4
CASSFLAGAGELFF
TGTGCCAGCAGCTTCCTAGCGGGGGCCGGGGAGCTGTTTTTT
>TRBD2|TRBJ2-3|NA|TRBV7-2
CASSLARLAASTDTQYF
TGTGCCAGCAGCTTGGCTAGACTAGCGGCTAGCACAGATACGCAGTATTTT
>NA|TRBJ1-5|NA|TRBV6-1
CASSSRPTSNQPQHF
TGTGCCAGCAGTTCAAGGCCTACTAGCAATCAGCCCCAGCATTTT
>NA|TRBJ1-5|NA|TRBV7-9
CASSPDSLNQPQHF
TGTGCCAGCAGCCCAGACAGCCTCAATCAGCCCCAGCATTTT
>NA|TRBJ2-1|NA|TRBV5-4
CASSSGTLNEQFF
TGTGCCAGCAGCTCGGGGACACTCAATGAGCAGTTCTTC
>NA|TRBJ2-1|NA|TRBV6-5
CASRQGYNEQFF
TGTGCCAGCAGACAGGGTTACAATGAGCAGTTCTTC
>NA|TRBJ1-1|NA|TRBV6-5
CASSYSGTLGTEAFF
TGTGCCAGCAGTTACTCGGGGACTTTGGGCACTGAAGCTTTCTTT
>NA|TRBJ2-2|NA|TRBV30
CAWGRVLDGGELFF
TGTGCCTGGGGACGGGTCTTGGACGGCGGGGAGCTGTTTTTT
>NA|TRBJ1-1|NA|TRBV6-5
CASSSTGYGNTEAFF
TGTGCCAGCAGTTCTACAGGGTATGGGAACACTGAAGCTTTCTTT
>NA|TRBJ2-1|NA|TRBV11-2
CAGSLGDTAGQFF
TGTGCCGGCAGCTTAGGGGACACGGCTGGGCAGTTCTTC
>NA|TRBJ1-2|NA|TRBV23-1
CVSSHRDRGQDGYTF
TGCGTCAGCAGTCACCGTGACCGGGGACAAGATGGCTACACCTTC
>NA|TRBJ2-7|many|TRBV4-3
CASSQAPSYEQYF
TGCGCCAGCAGCCAAGCCCCTAGCTACGAGCAGTACTTC
>TRBD1|TRBJ1-2|NA|TRBV29-1
CSVEKGTGELYGYTF
TGCAGCGTTGAAAAAGGGACAGGGGAACTCTATGGCTACACCTTC
>TRBD1|TRBJ1-2|NA|TRBV10-3
CAISALGGTGDGYTF
TGTGCCATCAGTGCCCTCGGAGGGACAGGTGATGGCTACACCTTC
>TRBD1|TRBJ1-4|once|TRBV27
CASKGPRGPNEKLFF
TGTGCCAGCAAGGGGCCCAGGGGGCCTAATGAAAAACTGTTTTTT
>NA|TRBJ2-3|few|TRBV7-2
CASSLGGLTDTQYF
TGTGCCAGCAGCTTAGGGGGACTCACAGATACGCAGTATTTT
>TRBD2|TRBJ2-5|NA|TRBV7-9
CASSSRLAGGRETQYF
TGTGCCAGCAGCTCCAGACTGGCGGGGGGGCGAGAGACCCAGTACTTC
>NA|TRBJ2-3|NA|TRBV15
CATSRVRGTASTDTQYF
TGTGCCACCAGCAGAGTGAGAGGGACCGCAAGCACAGATACGCAGTATTTT
>TRBD1|TRBJ1-2|NA|TRBV5-6
CASSRDRGLWGYTF
TGTGCCAGCAGCCGGGACAGGGGGCTATGGGGCTACACCTTC
>NA|TRBJ1-1|NA|TRBV28
CASSSFQGSAFF
TGTGCCAGCAGTTCCTTCCAGGGTTCAGCTTTCTTT
>TRBD2|TRBJ2-1|NA|TRBV13
CASSYGTSGGSYNEQFF
TGTGCCAGCAGCTACGGGACTAGCGGGGGTTCCTACAATGAGCAGTTCTTC
>NA|TRBJ1-2|NA|TRBV12-5
CASGSDPGHGYTF
TGTGCTAGTGGTTCCGACCCGGGCCATGGCTACACCTTC
>NA|TRBJ2-1|NA|TRBV19
CASSIPGDYNEQFF
TGTGCCAGTAGTATACCCGGGGACTACAATGAGCAGTTCTTC
>TRBD1|TRBJ2-3|NA|TRBV7-2
CASSSGQPTDTQYF
TGTGCCAGCAGCTCGGGACAGCCCACAGATACGCAGTATTTT
>TRBD2|TRBJ2-5|NA|TRBV27
CASSFVAGPRETQYF
TGTGCCAGCAGTTTTGTAGCGGGTCCACGGGAGACCCAGTACTTC
>TRBD1|TRBJ1-1|NA|TRBV28
CASRGQITEAFF
TGTGCCAGCAGGGGACAGATCACTGAAGCTTTCTTT
>NA|TRBJ2-2|NA|TRBV9
CASSAEGIRELFF
TGTGCCAGCAGCGCAGAGGGGATTAGGGAGCTGTTTTTT
>NA|TRBJ2-2|once|TRBV7-3
CASSPSGPLNTGELFF
TGTGCCAGCAGCCCCTCGGGCCCCCTAAACACCGGGGAGCTGTTTTTT
>NA|TRBJ1-1|NA|TRBV19
CASSFGTRNTEAFF
TGTGCCAGTAGTTTCGGGACAAGGAACACTGAAGCTTTCTTT
>NA|TRBJ1-5|once|TRBV30
CAWRGGNDQPQHF
TGTGCCTGGAGGGGGGGCAACGATCAGCCCCAGCATTTT
>NA|TRBJ1-5|NA|TRBV27
CASSYIGTGTNQPQHF
TGTGCCAGCAGTTACATTGGAACAGGGACCAATCAGCCCCAGCATTTT
>NA|TRBJ1-1|NA|TRBV4-1
CASSKRDGGYTEAFF
TGCGCCAGCAGCAAACGAGACGGCGGATACACTGAAGCTTTCTTT
>NA|TRBJ2-5|NA|TRBV18
CASSPQQETQYF
TGTGCCAGCTCACCACAACAAGAGACCCAGTACTTC
>NA|TRBJ1-6|NA|TRBV5-6
CASSLGGHSGAPLHF
TGTGCCAGCAGCTTGGGGGGCCACTCGGGAGCACCCCTCCACTTT
>NA|TRBJ1-6|NA|TRBV6-5
CASRQSWSLPLHF
TGTGCCAGCAGGCAAAGTTGGAGCTTACCCCTCCACTTT
>NA|TRBJ2-1|NA|TRBV4-1
CASSPTGFYNEQFF
TGCGCCAGCAGCCCCACGGGATTTTACAATGAGCAGTTCTTC
>NA|TRBJ1-1|NA|TRBV5-4
CASSPSGNTEAFF
TGTGCCAGCAGTCCGTCGGGGAATACTGAAGCTTTCTTT
>TRBD1|TRBJ2-7|NA|TRBV5-1
CASSLERAGGSYEQYF
TGCGCCAGCAGCTTGGAAAGGGCAGGGGGCTCCTACGAGCAGTACTTC
>NA|TRBJ1-2|NA|TRBV6-1
CASSAGNGYTF
TGTGCCAGCAGTGCGGGGAATGGCTACACCTTC
>NA|TRBJ1-5|NA|TRBV5-8
CASSLLFQPQHF
TGTGCCAGCAGCCTCCTGTTTCAGCCCCAGCATTTT
>NA|TRBJ2-3|NA|TRBV23-1
CASSQSEEDKTDTQYF
TGCGCCAGCAGTCAATCGGAGGAGGATAAGACAGATACGCAGTATTTT
>TRBD2|TRBJ2-2|NA|TRBV2
CASSEYELAGVNTGELFF
TGTGCCAGCAGTGAATATGAATTAGCGGGGGTTAACACCGGGGAGCTGTTTTTT
>NA|TRBJ2-2|NA|TRBV6-1
CASRQLQANTGELFF
TGTGCCAGCAGACAGCTACAGGCGAACACCGGGGAGCTGTTTTTT